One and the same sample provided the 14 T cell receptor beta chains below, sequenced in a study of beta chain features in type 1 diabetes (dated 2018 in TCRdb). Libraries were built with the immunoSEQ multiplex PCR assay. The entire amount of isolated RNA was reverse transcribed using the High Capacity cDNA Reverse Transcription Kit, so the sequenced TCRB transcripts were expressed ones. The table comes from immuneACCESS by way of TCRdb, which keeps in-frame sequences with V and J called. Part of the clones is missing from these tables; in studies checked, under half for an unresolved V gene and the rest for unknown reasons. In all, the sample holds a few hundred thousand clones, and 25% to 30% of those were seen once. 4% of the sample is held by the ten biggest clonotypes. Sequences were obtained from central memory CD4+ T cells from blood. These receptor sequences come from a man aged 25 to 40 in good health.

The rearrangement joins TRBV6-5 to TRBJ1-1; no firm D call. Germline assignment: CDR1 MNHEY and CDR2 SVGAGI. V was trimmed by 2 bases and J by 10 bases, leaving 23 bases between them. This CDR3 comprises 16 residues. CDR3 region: CASSYGEGLPPARAFF. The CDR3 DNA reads TGTGCCAGCAGTTACGGGGAGGGCCTACCCCCTGCTCGAGCTTTCTTT.

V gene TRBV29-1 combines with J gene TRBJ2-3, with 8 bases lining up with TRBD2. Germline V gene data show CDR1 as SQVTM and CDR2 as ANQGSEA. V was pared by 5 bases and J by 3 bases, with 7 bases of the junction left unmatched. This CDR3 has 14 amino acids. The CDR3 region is CSVCTSGQTDTQYF. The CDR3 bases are TGCAGCGTTTGCACTAGCGGTCAGACAGATACGCAGTATTTT.

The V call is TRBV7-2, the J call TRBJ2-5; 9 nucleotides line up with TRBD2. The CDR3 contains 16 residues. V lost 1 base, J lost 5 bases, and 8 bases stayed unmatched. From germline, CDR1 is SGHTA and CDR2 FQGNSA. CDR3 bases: TGTGCCAGCAGCTTAGGGCTGGGACTAGCTTTTGAGACCCAGTACTTC. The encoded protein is CASSLGLGLAFETQYF. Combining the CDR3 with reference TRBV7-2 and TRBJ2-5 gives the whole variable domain GAGVSQSPSNKVTEKGKDVELRCDPISGHTALYWYRQSLGQGLEFLIYFQGNSAPDKSGLPSDRFSAERTGGSVSTLTIQRTQQEDSAVYLCASSLGLGLAFETQYFGPGTRLLVL.

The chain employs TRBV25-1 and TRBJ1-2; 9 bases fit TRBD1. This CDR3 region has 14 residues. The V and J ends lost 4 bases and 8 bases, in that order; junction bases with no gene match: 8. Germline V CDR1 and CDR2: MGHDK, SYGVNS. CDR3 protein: CASSATGTGLGYTF. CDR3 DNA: TGTGCCAGCAGTGCCACCGGGACAGGGCTCGGCTACACCTTC.

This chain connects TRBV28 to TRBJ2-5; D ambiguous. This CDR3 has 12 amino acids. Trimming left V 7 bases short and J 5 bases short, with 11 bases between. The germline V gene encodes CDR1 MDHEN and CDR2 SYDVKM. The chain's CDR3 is CASTSAGETQYF. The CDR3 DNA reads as TGTGCCAGCACCTCCGCTGGGGAGACCCAGTACTTC.

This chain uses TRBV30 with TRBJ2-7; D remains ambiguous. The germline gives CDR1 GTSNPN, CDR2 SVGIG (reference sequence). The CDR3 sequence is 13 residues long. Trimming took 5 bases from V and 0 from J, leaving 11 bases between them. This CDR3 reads CAWFNKISYEQYF. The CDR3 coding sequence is TGTGCCTGGTTCAACAAAATCTCCTACGAGCAGTACTTC.

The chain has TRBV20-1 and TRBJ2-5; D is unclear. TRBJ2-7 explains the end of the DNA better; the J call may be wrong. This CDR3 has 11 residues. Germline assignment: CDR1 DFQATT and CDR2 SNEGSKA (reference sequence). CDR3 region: CSASPSYEQYF. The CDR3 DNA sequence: TGCAGTGCTAGTCCGTCCTACGAGCAGTACTTC.

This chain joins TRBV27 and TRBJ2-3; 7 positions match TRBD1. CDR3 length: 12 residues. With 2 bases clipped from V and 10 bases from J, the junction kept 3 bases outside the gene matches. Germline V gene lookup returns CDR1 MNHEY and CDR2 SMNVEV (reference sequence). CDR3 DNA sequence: TGTGCCAGCAGTTTAATTAGGGGGCCGCAGTATTTT. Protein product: CASSLIRGPQYF.

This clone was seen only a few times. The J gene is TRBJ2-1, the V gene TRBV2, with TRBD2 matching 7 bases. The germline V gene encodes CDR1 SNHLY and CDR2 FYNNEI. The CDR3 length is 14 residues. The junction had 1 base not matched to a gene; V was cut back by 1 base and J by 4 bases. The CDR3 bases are TGTGCCAGCAGTGAAGGGGAGGGTTACAATGAGCAGTTCTTC. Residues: CASSEGEGYNEQFF.

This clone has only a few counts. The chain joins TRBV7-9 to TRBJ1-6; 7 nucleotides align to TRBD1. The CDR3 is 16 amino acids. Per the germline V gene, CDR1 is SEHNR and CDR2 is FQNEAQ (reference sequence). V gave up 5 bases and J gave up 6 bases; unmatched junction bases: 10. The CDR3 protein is CASSQRDRVPNSPLHF. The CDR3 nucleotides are TGTGCCAGCAGCCAACGAGACAGGGTACCTAATTCACCCCTCCACTTT.

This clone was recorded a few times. The CDR3 sequence is CAWSRLAERGTQYF. CDR3 DNA: TGTGCCTGGAGTAGGCTAGCGGAAAGAGGAACGCAGTATTTT. The chain is built from TRBV30 and TRBJ2-3; 7 bases map to TRBD2. With 2 bases clipped from V and 9 bases from J, the junction kept 11 bases outside the gene matches. The germline V gene encodes CDR1 GTSNPN and CDR2 SVGIG (reference sequence). The CDR3 contains 14 residues.

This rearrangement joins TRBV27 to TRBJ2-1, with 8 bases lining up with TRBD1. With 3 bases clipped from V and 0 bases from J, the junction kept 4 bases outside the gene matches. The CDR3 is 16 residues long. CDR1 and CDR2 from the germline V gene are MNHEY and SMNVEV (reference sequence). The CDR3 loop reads CASSFRTGSSYNEQFF. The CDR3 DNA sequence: TGTGCCAGCAGTTTTCGGACAGGGAGCTCCTACAATGAGCAGTTCTTC.

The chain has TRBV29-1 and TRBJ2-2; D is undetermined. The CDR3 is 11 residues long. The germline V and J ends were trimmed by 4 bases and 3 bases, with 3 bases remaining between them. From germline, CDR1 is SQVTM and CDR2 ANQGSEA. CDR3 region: CSVGYTGELFF. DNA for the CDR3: TGCAGCGTTGGGTACACCGGGGAGCTGTTTTTT.

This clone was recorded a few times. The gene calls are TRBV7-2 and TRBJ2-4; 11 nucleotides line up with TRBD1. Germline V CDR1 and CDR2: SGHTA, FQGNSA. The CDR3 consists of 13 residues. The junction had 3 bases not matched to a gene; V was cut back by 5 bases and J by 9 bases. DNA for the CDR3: TGTGCCAGCAGCCCAGGACAGGGGGCCATTCAGTACTTC. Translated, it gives CASSPGQGAIQYF.